A single T cell receptor (beta chain) is shown here with its context. Its cognate antigen is unknown. This CDR3 is built from 16 residues. Germline assignment: CDR1 KGHSH and CDR2 LQKENI. Trimming left V 3 bases short and J 0 bases short, with 11 bases between. Using constant-segment primers, 5'RACE produced TCR alpha and TCR beta cDNA libraries carrying sample barcodes and UMIs. Via MiXCR, TCRdb re-called the 5' RACE reads, giving one row per CDR3 protein. The data contain 300,000 to 400,000 distinct CDR3 sequences, around 21% of them seen just once; the ten biggest clones take up around an eighth. This sample is drawn from a study of T-cell memory formation after mild COVID-19. Notes on the study in general: Some clones that responded turned up in pre-infection memory, which suggests that cross-reactive memory joined in.

The chain combines TRBV18 with TRBJ2-2; a weak D match, TRBD2 (6 bases). Sequenced sample: PBMCs or a T cell subset sorted from them (not recorded which). The TCR originated in an adult woman who had mild COVID-19 (a few samples of this study predate the infection). Cell type and time point are not known. CDR3 amino acids: CASSPKPGANTGELFF. The CDR3 DNA sequence: TGTGCCAGCTCACCTAAACCGGGGGCGAACACCGGGGAGCTGTTTTTT.